One sample yielded the 21 T cell receptor beta chains listed below, sequenced in a study of graft-versus-host responses after intestinal transplantation. Method: immunoSEQ multiplex PCR; TCRdb's copy keeps in-frame clones and lacks some. The table shows tens of thousands of clones, with 85% to 95% occurring only once. Material: PBMCs, obtained about ten weeks after intestinal transplant. The receptor source for this set is a human patient who received an intestinal transplant, so some T cells may come from the graft donor.

The chain links TRBV7-9 to TRBJ1-1; D is unresolved. The germline gives CDR1 SEHNR, CDR2 FQNEAQ (reference sequence). The CDR3 covers 13 residues. The V end lost 5 bases, the J end lost 4 bases, and 11 bases lay between the germline ends. The CDR3 nucleotides read TGTGCCAGCAGCCGTTATTTTGGCACTGAAGCTTTCTTT. Translating it yields CASSRYFGTEAFF.

The V call is TRBV11-1, the J call TRBJ2-5, with 13 bases aligning to TRBD2. The CDR3 runs to 17 residues. J gave up 4 bases and V 5 bases, and 10 bases lay outside the gene matches. Germline V gives CDR1 SGHAT, CDR2 FQDESV (reference sequence). The CDR3 is CASSAGTSGVRVETQYF. The CDR3 nucleotides are TGTGCCAGCAGCGCCGGGACTAGCGGGGTTAGGGTAGAGACCCAGTACTTC.

The V and J genes are TRBV6-5 and TRBJ1-2, with 8 positions matching TRBD1. This CDR3 contains 13 residues. Germline CDR1 and CDR2: MNHEY and SVGAGI. V lost 5 bases, J lost 7 bases, and 6 bases stayed unmatched. CDR3 loop: CASSADRVSGYTF. As DNA, the CDR3 is TGTGCCAGCAGTGCGGACAGGGTTTCTGGCTACACCTTC.

The V and J genes are TRBV6-1 and TRBJ2-1, with D hard to call. This CDR3 is built from 15 residues. Trimming stripped 7 bases from V and 5 bases from J, with 18 bases between. The germline V gene has CDR1 MNHNS and CDR2 SASEGT. The DNA of the CDR3 is TGTGCCAGCAACCTAAACACATTTCCAAACAATGAGCAGTTCTTC. This sequence encodes CASNLNTFPNNEQFF.

The V gene is TRBV19, the J gene TRBJ2-7; 9 bases map to TRBD1. This CDR3 contains 15 residues. Germline CDR1 LNHDA, CDR2 SQIVND (reference sequence). With 1 base clipped from V and 0 bases from J, the junction kept 1 base outside the gene matches. CDR3 DNA: TGTGCCAGTAGTATAGCGGGACAGGGCTCCTACGAGCAGTACTTC. It specifies CASSIAGQGSYEQYF.

Here the CDR3 DNA reads TGTGCCAGCAGTTTGTATGGGAACACTGAAGCTTTCTTT. Translation: CASSLYGNTEAFF. The genes are TRBV6-6 and TRBJ1-1; no firm D call. V shed 4 bases and J shed 1 base, with 7 bases lying between them. Germline CDR1 and CDR2: MNHNY and SVGAGI (reference sequence). This CDR3 is 13 amino acids long.

This rearrangement joins TRBV7-9 to TRBJ2-1, with 12 bases identical to TRBD2. The V and J ends lost 3 bases and 5 bases, in that order; junction bases with no gene match: 5. Germline lookup yields CDR1 SEHNR and CDR2 FQNEAQ (reference sequence). CDR3 length equals 16 residues. The CDR3 loop is CASSFSLAGGNNEQFF. CDR3 DNA: TGTGCCAGCAGCTTCTCACTAGCGGGGGGTAACAATGAGCAGTTCTTC. The whole variable domain, remainder taken from reference TRBV7-9 and TRBJ2-1, is DTGVSQNPRHKITKRGQNVTFRCDPISEHNRLYWYRQTLGQGPEFLTYFQNEAQLEKSRLLSDRFSAERPKGSFSTLEIQRTEQGDSAMYLCASSFSLAGGNNEQFFGPGTRLTVL.

The J gene is TRBJ2-1, the V gene TRBV19; TRBD2 is a possible D gene (5 bases). The CDR3 runs 15 residues. Trimming took 7 bases from V and 3 from J, leaving 16 bases between them. Germline CDR1 LNHDA, CDR2 SQIVND (reference sequence). The CDR3 here is CASTPSGSFYNEQFF. In nucleotides, the CDR3 is TGTGCCAGTACCCCCAGCGGTTCATTCTACAATGAGCAGTTCTTC.

The CDR3 DNA is TGCGCCAGCAGCCAGAAAGGACTAGAGGCAGATACGCAGTATTTT. Translated, it gives CASSQKGLEADTQYF. J is TRBJ2-3 and V is TRBV10-2, with 7 bases aligning to TRBD2. Germline lookup yields CDR1 WSHSY and CDR2 SAAADI. Unmatched junction bases numbered 10, after V lost 6 bases and J lost 4 bases. CDR3 length: 15 amino acids.

V gene TRBV2 combines with J gene TRBJ1-1; D gene ambiguous. Trimming cost V 2 bases and J 3 bases, with 19 bases left between them. This CDR3 has 17 residues. From germline, CDR1 is SNHLY and CDR2 FYNNEI. CDR3 amino acids: CASSEWVQGYGDTEAFF. Here the CDR3 DNA reads TGTGCCAGCAGTGAATGGGTACAAGGTTACGGGGACACTGAAGCTTTCTTT.

V and J are TRBV7-6 and TRBJ1-2; possibly TRBD1 for D (6 bases). CDR1 is SGHVS, CDR2 FNYEAQ, per germline. The CDR3 is made up of 13 amino acids. V was shortened by 4 bases and J by 8 bases, with 14 bases between the two germline ends. The CDR3 sequence is CASSSYRVRGYTF. CDR3 coding DNA: TGTGCCAGCAGCTCGTACAGGGTGAGGGGCTACACCTTC.

V usage is TRBV30 and J usage is TRBJ1-1; D unresolved. The germline V gene has CDR1 GTSNPN and CDR2 SVGIG (reference sequence). V was cut by 5 bases and J by 2 bases, with 18 bases left in between. This CDR3 region has 15 residues. The chain's CDR3 is CAWQRGWEVNTEAFF. The DNA of the CDR3 is TGTGCCTGGCAAAGAGGGTGGGAGGTCAACACTGAAGCTTTCTTT.

The rearrangement uses TRBV6-4 and TRBJ2-3, with TRBD1 matching over 9 bases. The CDR3 has 15 amino acids. After removal of 0 bases from V and 6 bases from J, the junction contained 4 bases not matched to a gene. Looked up from germline, CDR1 is MRHNA and CDR2 is SNTAGT. CDR3 DNA: TGTGCCAGCAGTGACTCAGGGACAGGGTCGGATACGCAGTATTTT. This translates into CASSDSGTGSDTQYF.

The V gene is TRBV7-9, the J gene TRBJ1-5, with D possibly TRBD1 on 6 matching bases. The CDR3 extends over 15 amino acids. Germline V gives CDR1 SEHNR, CDR2 FQNEAQ (reference sequence). Trimming took off 5 bases at V and 3 bases at J, with 14 bases between the two ends. This chain's CDR3 is CASSITGKDNQPQHF. The CDR3 region has the DNA TGTGCCAGCAGCATCACAGGGAAGGACAATCAGCCCCAGCATTTT.

This chain joins TRBV18 and TRBJ2-1; 7 bases are a match to TRBD2. The V gene end was trimmed by 7 bases and the J gene end by 9 bases; junction bases not matched to a gene: 12. Germline V CDR1 and CDR2: KGHSH, LQKENI. The CDR3 is 14 residues long. Here the CDR3 DNA reads TGTGCCAGCTACTCGGGGGGTGAAGCGGGTGAGCAGTTCTTC. It codes for CASYSGGEAGEQFF.

The CDR3 nucleotides are TGTGCTAGTGGTTTGGGTGGGAATTCACCCCTCCACTTT. Its protein product is CASGLGGNSPLHF. The rearrangement links TRBV12-5 to TRBJ1-6; no reliable D call. The CDR3 runs 13 residues. V shed 1 base and J shed 7 bases, with 5 bases lying between them. Germline-derived CDR1 and CDR2 are LGHNT and FRNRAP.

The rearrangement joins TRBV4-2 to TRBJ2-7; possibly TRBD1 for D (7 bases). Trimming left V 3 bases short and J 5 bases short, with 20 bases between. The CDR3 has 16 residues. Germline V gene data show CDR1 as LGHNA and CDR2 as YNFKEQ. DNA of the CDR3: TGTGCCAGCAGCCATTTCTCCAGGGGGGCAATGAACGAGCAGTACTTC. Protein product: CASSHFSRGAMNEQYF.

This clone was picked up one time. The chain combines TRBV6-6 with TRBJ1-2; D may be TRBD1 (6 bases). Looked up from germline, CDR1 is MNHNY and CDR2 is SVGAGI (reference sequence). CDR3 length: 14 residues. The V and J ends lost 11 bases and 2 bases respectively, with 18 bases between them. DNA of the CDR3: TGTGCCTGCTTGAGGGGGACTCTGAACTATGGCTACACCTTC. Amino acids: CACLRGTLNYGYTF.

This sequence joins TRBV5-6 and TRBJ1-5; the D is unclear. Germline CDR1 reads SGHDT; CDR2 reads YYEEEE. V gave up 2 bases and J gave up 4 bases, with 10 bases separating them. The CDR3 extends over 14 amino acids. Written as DNA, the CDR3 is TGTGCCAGCAGCTTAGCCCCCCGGAATCAGCCCCAGCATTTT. Translated, it gives CASSLAPRNQPQHF.

CDR3 loop: CASSDSAGGYSGNTIYF. The CDR3 region has the DNA TGTGCCAGCAGTGATTCGGCAGGGGGATATTCTGGAAACACCATATATTTT. The rearrangement joins TRBV25-1 to TRBJ1-3; 7 nucleotides line up with TRBD1. V shed 3 bases, J shed 1 base, and the junction held 9 bases outside the gene matches. Germline CDR1 and CDR2: MGHDK and SYGVNS. The CDR3 runs to 17 residues.

This sequence joins TRBV2 and TRBJ1-5; D remains unclear. Germline-derived CDR1 and CDR2 are SNHLY and FYNNEI. Trimming took off 4 bases at V and 3 bases at J, with 10 bases between the two ends. CDR3 length: 14 amino acids. CDR3 protein: CASSVENNNQPQHF. The CDR3 DNA sequence: TGTGCCAGCAGTGTAGAGAATAACAATCAGCCCCAGCATTTT.